The 31 T cell receptor beta chains listed next were all sequenced from one sample in a study of T cells in Graves' hyperthyroidism and ophthalmopathy (dated by TCRdb to the late 2010s). Libraries were made using multiplex PCR. TCRdb lists the instrument as Illumina HiSeq 2000. The TCR beta CDR3 regions were amplified from RNA transcripts. The TCR CDR3 was subjected to a first round of RT-PCR using the HTBI primer set and the Qiagen OneStep RT-PCR kit. TCRdb reworked the public reads: Q25 trimming with fastp, MiXCR clone assembly, productive beta chains retained. Every CDR3 protein is listed once, alongside the most common genes and DNA of its rows. The sample has about 700,000 distinct CDR3 sequences on record, roughly 15% of them singletons. 9.5% to 13% of the sample rests with the top ten. The sequenced sample was blood. The receptors were sampled from a young woman with Graves' hyperthyroidism.

The rearrangement links TRBV3-1 to TRBJ2-1, with TRBD2 matching 10 bases. CDR1 is LGHDT and CDR2 is YNNKEL in the germline V gene (reference sequence). V was pared by 1 base and J by 8 bases, with 8 bases of the junction left unmatched. The CDR3 sequence is 16 residues long. CDR3 bases: TGTGCCAGCAGCCAAGCTAGGACTAGCGGATGGGATGAGCAGTTCTTC. Protein: CASSQARTSGWDEQFF.

As concerns this clonotype: Since a much larger clone is just one base distant, this may be a read error. The J gene is TRBJ1-5, the V gene TRBV6-2 or TRBV6-3; weak D call: TRBD1 (5 bases). Germline CDR1 is MNHEY and CDR2 is SVGEGT. This CDR3 contains 14 residues. The CDR3 region has the DNA TGTGCCAGCAGTCTCGGGACGGGTGGTCAGCCCCAGCGTTTT. Amino acid sequence: CASSLGTGGQPQRF.

This clonotype was seen repeatedly, ten times or more. The rearrangement uses TRBV7-9 and TRBJ2-1; D may match TRBD1 or TRBD2 (5 bases each). The V end lost 2 bases, the J end lost 6 bases, and 20 bases lay between the germline ends. Germline CDR1 and CDR2: SEHNR and FQNEAQ (reference sequence). CDR3 length: 17 residues. CDR3 coding DNA: TGTGCCAGCAGCTTACGGGGCCGCCGCGCCGGACGCAATGAGCAGTTCTTC. It encodes CASSLRGRRAGRNEQFF. Full variable domain (missing parts from reference TRBV7-9 and TRBJ2-1): DTGVSQNPRHKITKRGQNVTFRCDPISEHNRLYWYRQTLGQGPEFLTYFQNEAQLEKSRLLSDRFSAERPKGSFSTLEIQRTEQGDSAMYLCASSLRGRRAGRNEQFFGPGTRLTVL.

The gene calls are TRBV4-2 and TRBJ1-4; 7 bases fit TRBD1. V shed 3 bases, J shed 8 bases, and the junction held 6 bases outside the gene matches. The germline CDR1 and CDR2 sequences are LGHNA and YNFKEQ. The CDR3 covers 14 residues. CDR3 in amino acids: CASSQGQKGEKLFF. DNA for the CDR3: TGTGCCAGCAGCCAGGGACAGAAAGGGGAAAAACTGTTTTTT.

The table lists this clonotype with many counts. The chain carries TRBV24-1 and TRBJ2-7; TRBD1 matches at 11 bases. The CDR3 extends over 17 amino acids. Germline CDR1 is KGHDR and CDR2 is SFDVKD. The junction had 11 bases not matched to a gene; V was cut back by 3 bases and J by 5 bases. The CDR3 DNA is TGTGCCACCAGTGATAACCTCCACCGGGACAGGGGGGACGAGCAGTACTTC. Amino acid sequence: CATSDNLHRDRGDEQYF.

There are many counts of this clonotype. The chain combines TRBV28 with TRBJ2-5; TRBD1 agrees at 8 bases. Germline CDR1 and CDR2: MDHEN and SYDVKM. There are 14 residues in the CDR3. With 4 bases clipped from V and 5 bases from J, the junction kept 6 bases outside the gene matches. The CDR3 protein is CASSSPDRDETQYF. CDR3 sequence (DNA): TGTGCCAGCAGTTCCCCGGACAGGGACGAGACCCAGTACTTC.

This clonotype occurred a few times. The chain carries TRBV19 and TRBJ2-1; 8 bases line up with TRBD2. The germline gives CDR1 LNHDA, CDR2 SQIVND (reference sequence). The CDR3 sequence is 14 residues long. The ends lost 8 bases at V and 2 bases at J; junction bases unmatched: 5. CDR3 nucleotides: TGTGCCAGTGGGGTAGCGGGACCCTACAATGAGCAGTTCTTC. Protein sequence: CASGVAGPYNEQFF.

The chain couples TRBV7-2 to TRBJ2-7; 10 bases line up with TRBD2. After removal of 3 bases from V and 6 bases from J, the junction contained 8 bases not matched to a gene. Germline V gives CDR1 SGHTA, CDR2 FQGNSA. The CDR3 is 15 residues long. CDR3 in DNA: TGTGCCAGCAGCTTGCTTCTAGCGGGAGCATCCGAGCAGTACTTC. This sequence encodes CASSLLLAGASEQYF.

The genes are TRBV4-1 and TRBJ2-7; perhaps D is TRBD1 or TRBD2 (5 bases each). The CDR3 runs to 15 residues. Trimming pared 3 bases from V and 7 bases from J, leaving 19 bases between. Germline V lookup: CDR1 MGHRA, CDR2 YSYEKL. CDR3 coding DNA: TGCGCCAGCAGCCAGGGGGAGCGAACTAAGGGGGAGCAGTACTTC. It specifies CASSQGERTKGEQYF.

The rearrangement joins TRBV6-1 to TRBJ1-2; 7 nucleotides align to TRBD1. The V gene end was trimmed by 6 bases and the J gene end by 3 bases; junction bases not matched to a gene: 13. Germline lookup yields CDR1 MNHNS and CDR2 SASEGT. The CDR3 loop spans 16 amino acids. CDR3 in amino acids: CASRPPVRGLDYGYTF. The CDR3 nucleotides are TGTGCCAGCAGACCCCCCGTAAGGGGGCTTGACTATGGCTACACCTTC.

This clonotype was observed many times. The J gene is TRBJ2-1, the V gene TRBV9; D gene ambiguous. CDR1 is SGDLS, CDR2 YYNGEE, per germline. This CDR3 contains 15 residues. Trimming left V 0 bases short and J 2 bases short, with 9 bases between. The CDR3 nucleotides read TGTGCCAGCAGCGTAGTGAGTACAACCTACAATGAGCAGTTCTTC. This codes for CASSVVSTTYNEQFF.

This clonotype was counted many times. This chain uses TRBV18 with TRBJ1-1, with D possibly being TRBD1 (5 bases). CDR3 length equals 14 residues. The V end lost 2 bases, the J end lost 0 bases, and 7 bases lay between the germline ends. Germline V gene sequence: CDR1 KGHSH, CDR2 LQKENI. The CDR3 protein is CASSPDRMNTEAFF. The CDR3 DNA follows: TGTGCCAGCTCACCAGACAGAATGAACACTGAAGCTTTCTTT.

This clonotype has only a few counts. The CDR3 loop is CASSLQGRSPLHF. The CDR3 DNA reads TGTGCCAGCAGCTTACAGGGTCGGTCACCCCTCCACTTT. The chain links TRBV7-9 to TRBJ1-6; a weak D match, TRBD1 (5 bases). Germline assignment: CDR1 SEHNR and CDR2 FQNEAQ (reference sequence). Trimming removed 2 bases at V and 10 bases at J, with 9 bases between. The CDR3 runs 13 residues.

This clonotype showed up many times. V and J are TRBV6-2 or TRBV6-3 and TRBJ2-7; 7 bases are shared with TRBD1. CDR1 is MNHEY, CDR2 SVGEGT, per germline. The CDR3 sequence is 13 residues long. V dropped 5 bases and J dropped 5; count of bases not matched to a gene: 6. The CDR3 protein is CASSATGTHEQYF. Here the CDR3 DNA reads TGTGCCAGCAGTGCGACAGGGACACACGAGCAGTACTTC.

This clonotype was counted ten times or more. The chain carries TRBV12-3 or TRBV12-4 and TRBJ2-5, with unresolved D. CDR3 size: 13 residues. The V end was cut by 6 bases, the J end by 0 bases, with 8 bases between. CDR3 loop: CASRKANQETQYF. DNA for the CDR3: TGTGCCAGCAGGAAAGCGAACCAAGAGACCCAGTACTTC.

The chain couples TRBV20-1 to TRBJ2-5; no clear D gene. Germline V gene sequence: CDR1 DFQATT, CDR2 SNEGSKA (reference sequence). The CDR3 consists of 16 residues. V lost 0 bases to trimming and J lost 3 bases, with 17 bases between them. CDR3 DNA sequence: TGCAGTGCTAGAGACGCCGGCGGCTACCGGGAAGAGACCCAGTACTTC. Amino acids: CSARDAGGYREETQYF.

Only a few counts were recorded for this clonotype. The J gene is TRBJ2-7, the V gene TRBV6-1; 10 bases match TRBD1. With 3 bases clipped from V and 5 bases from J, the junction kept 7 bases outside the gene matches. The V gene's germline CDR1 is MNHNS and CDR2 SASEGT. The CDR3 sequence is 15 residues long. CDR3 bases: TGTGCCAGCAGTGATGGGACAGGGGTACCCCACGAGCAGTACTTC. The encoded protein is CASSDGTGVPHEQYF.

The table lists this clonotype with many counts. The chain employs TRBV20-1 and TRBJ2-7, with D unclear. V was pared by 3 bases and J by 6 bases, with 36 bases between. CDR1 and CDR2 (germline): DFQATT, SNEGSKA (reference sequence). The CDR3 has 20 amino acids. CDR3 DNA: TGCAGTGCTAGGGGCACCCGGGTCAGCACTGCCCGACGCACTTATGGCGAGCAGTACTTC. Translated: CSARGTRVSTARRTYGEQYF.

In this sample, this clonotype turned up many times. This sequence joins TRBV5-1 and TRBJ2-3; perhaps D is TRBD1 or TRBD2 (5 bases each). Germline V lookup: CDR1 SGHRS, CDR2 YFSETQ. V was trimmed by 4 bases and J by 4 bases, leaving 22 bases between them. The CDR3 sequence is 17 residues long. The CDR3 DNA reads TGCGCCAGCAGCGCCTCAATTACAGGCCGAGGGGCAGATACGCAGTATTTT. Its translation: CASSASITGRGADTQYF.

The DNA for the CDR3 is TGTGCCACCTCTAAAAAATACACCCGGACAGCCCTCCAAGAGACCCAGTACTTC. This encodes CATSKKYTRTALQETQYF. This chain uses TRBV15 with TRBJ2-5; TRBD1 is a possible D gene (6 bases). Germline V gene sequence: CDR1 LNHNV, CDR2 YYDKDF (reference sequence). The CDR3 is 18 amino acids. The V and J ends lost 8 bases and 1 base respectively, with 26 bases between them.

This clonotype was recorded many times. V and J are TRBV11-2 and TRBJ2-2; D not resolved. Trimming cost V 2 bases and J 1 base, with 14 bases left between them. Germline CDR1 and CDR2: SGHAT and FQNNGV. This CDR3 has 17 residues. The CDR3 region is CASSLTTWVMNTGELFF. The CDR3 DNA reads as TGTGCCAGCAGCTTAACAACCTGGGTAATGAACACCGGGGAGCTGTTTTTT.

This clonotype has ten or more counts. The rearrangement uses TRBV12-3 or TRBV12-4 and TRBJ2-1; D might be TRBD2 (6 bases). This CDR3 spans 15 amino acids. Trimming took 4 bases from V and 12 from J, leaving 22 bases between them. The CDR3 DNA follows: TGTGCCAGCAGTTCACCGGGACTTCCACCCTTTGGGCAGTTCTTC. Translated, it gives CASSSPGLPPFGQFF.

This clonotype has a count of ten or more. The chain employs TRBV18 and TRBJ1-1, with D unclear. Germline V gene data show CDR1 as KGHSH and CDR2 as LQKENI. The CDR3 covers 15 residues. Between the trimmed V and J ends, which lost 4 bases and 2 bases, there was a span of 14 bases. DNA of the CDR3: TGTGCCAGCTCACTCGGTGGGCTTGAAAACACTGAAGCTTTCTTT. Its protein product is CASSLGGLENTEAFF.

V gene TRBV29-1 combines with J gene TRBJ2-3, with TRBD2 as a possible D gene (6 bases). The germline V and J ends were trimmed by 3 bases and 5 bases, with 9 bases remaining between them. The CDR3 loop spans 12 amino acids. Germline V gene lookup returns CDR1 SQVTM and CDR2 ANQGSEA. CDR3 sequence (DNA): TGCAGCGTTGAGCGGGACGAAGATACGCAGTATTTT. Residues: CSVERDEDTQYF.

This clonotype came up a few times. The chain combines TRBV27 with TRBJ2-3, with 11 bases lining up with TRBD2. Germline V gene sequence: CDR1 MNHEY, CDR2 SMNVEV (reference sequence). This CDR3 has 21 amino acids. With V trimmed by 1 base and J by 0 bases, 15 bases remained unmatched. The CDR3 nucleotides are TGTGCCAGCAGTTTATTGCGGACAGGGCGGACTAGCGGGTATAGCACAGATACGCAGTATTTT. This sequence encodes CASSLLRTGRTSGYSTDTQYF.

This clonotype turned up a few times. V and J are TRBV29-1 and TRBJ1-2; D uncertain. Trimming removed 3 bases from V and 6 bases from J, with 8 bases in between. CDR3 length equals 11 residues. CDR1 and CDR2 (germline): SQVTM, ANQGSEA. The CDR3 loop is CSVDGGHGYTF. CDR3 nucleotides: TGCAGCGTTGATGGTGGGCATGGCTACACCTTC.

This clonotype was found many times. This sequence joins TRBV7-3 and TRBJ2-1; perhaps TRBD1 as D (6 bases). The V end was cut by 1 base, the J end by 4 bases, with 23 bases between. Germline lookup yields CDR1 SGHTA and CDR2 FQGTGA. The CDR3 runs 19 residues. The CDR3 region has the DNA TGTGCCAGCAGCTTAAATGGTAGGGCCGAGGGGGAAATATACAATGAGCAGTTCTTC. It encodes CASSLNGRAEGEIYNEQFF.

The sample holds a few counts of this clonotype. The chain links TRBV20-1 to TRBJ2-2, with TRBD1 matching over 9 bases. CDR3 size: 14 residues. The germline gives CDR1 DFQATT, CDR2 SNEGSKA (reference sequence). Trimming took 4 bases from V and 4 from J; bases not matched to a gene: 4. In DNA form, the CDR3 reads TGCAGTGCTAAACAGGGGGCGGGCACCGGGGAGCTGTTTTTT. Translated: CSAKQGAGTGELFF.

There are a few counts of this clonotype. The chain recombines TRBV3-1 with TRBJ2-1, with 7 nucleotides matching TRBD2. Germline assignment: CDR1 LGHDT and CDR2 YNNKEL (reference sequence). This CDR3 comprises 15 residues. Trimming removed 1 base from V and 3 bases from J; junction bases left unmatched: 3. The CDR3: CASSQGSGHYNEQFF. CDR3 DNA sequence: TGTGCCAGCAGCCAAGGTAGCGGGCACTACAATGAGCAGTTCTTC.

This clonotype was seen at least ten times. The chain recombines TRBV20-1 with TRBJ1-2, with 12 bases aligning to TRBD1. Trimming took 6 bases from V and 3 from J; bases not matched to a gene: 5. Germline CDR1 and CDR2: DFQATT and SNEGSKA (reference sequence). This CDR3 is built from 14 residues. The DNA for the CDR3 is TGCAGTGCCTCCGGGACAGGGGGCGACTATGGCTACACCTTC. It translates to CSASGTGGDYGYTF.

This sequence joins TRBV20-1 and TRBJ1-4; tentative D call: TRBD1 (5 bases). The V and J ends lost 5 bases and 0 bases respectively, with 13 bases between them. CDR3 length: 15 residues. From germline, CDR1 is DFQATT and CDR2 SNEGSKA (reference sequence). DNA of the CDR3: TGCAGTGCTCCACGACGGGGGACAACTAATGAAAAACTGTTTTTT. Amino acids: CSAPRRGTTNEKLFF.